This entry describes one T cell receptor beta chain. The data are from a study of blood T cell repertoires in COVID-19. Overall study context: COVID-19 samples, acute and convalescent, were from the United States, Italy and Spain. T cells, B-cell-depleted T cells, or PBMCs supplied cDNA or gDNA.

Under the authors' procedure: Reference gene primer amplification in the assay estimated nucleated cell counts. Sequenced by immunoSEQ multiplex PCR; TCRdb stores in-frame clones only, minus some. The V and J calls and clone size were taken over from that table, and D and trimming were inferred from the DNA. Of hundreds of thousands of clones in the sample, about 90% were seen once. Sample: peripheral blood. The receptor's source is a man in his 60s who had recovered from COVID-19.

This chain's CDR3 is CASSIMRADTQYF. In DNA form, the CDR3 reads TGTGCCAGTAGTATCATGAGGGCGGATACGCAGTATTTT. The chain couples TRBV19 to TRBJ2-3; the D gene is possibly TRBD2 (5 bases). V gave up 3 bases and J gave up 6 bases, with 10 bases separating them. Germline V gives CDR1 LNHDA, CDR2 SQIVND (reference sequence). The CDR3 is made up of 13 amino acids.